The 30 T cell receptor beta chains below all came from one sample that was sequenced in a study of T cell clones after liver transplantation. Profiled with immunoSEQ multiplex PCR; TCRdb holds only in-frame clones, not every one. Of around 70,000 clones listed, more than 85% were seen once; the top ten hold 0.8% to 1%. Sample: CD4+ T cells from blood, taken less than 28 months after liver transplant. These receptors all stem from a human patient who received a liver transplant. The T cells may partly be graft donor cells.

The chain joins TRBV19 to TRBJ1-2, with D hard to call. The V end was cut by 0 bases, the J end by 2 bases, with 10 bases between. CDR1 and CDR2 from the germline V gene are LNHDA and SQIVND (reference sequence). The CDR3 sequence is 15 residues long. Here the CDR3 reads CASSIDIADNYGYTF. CDR3 sequence (DNA): TGTGCCAGTAGTATAGATATAGCAGACAACTATGGCTACACCTTC.

This chain uses TRBV19 with TRBJ2-3, with D possibly TRBD2 on 6 matching bases. V lost 6 bases to trimming and J lost 0 bases, with 10 bases between them. The germline gives CDR1 LNHDA, CDR2 SQIVND (reference sequence). The CDR3 runs to 14 residues. The CDR3 sequence is CASREGTSTDTQYF. The CDR3 nucleotides are TGTGCCAGTAGGGAGGGAACGAGCACAGATACGCAGTATTTT.

The J gene is TRBJ2-6, the V gene TRBV11-2; D remains ambiguous. There are 16 residues in the CDR3. Germline CDR1 reads SGHAT; CDR2 reads FQNNGV. V was shortened by 1 base and J by 4 bases, with 11 bases between the two germline ends. CDR3 nucleotide sequence: TGTGCCAGCAGCTTAGTAGGGTTACCCGGGGCCAACGTCCTGACTTTC. Its translation is CASSLVGLPGANVLTF.

This clone was seen just once. This chain links TRBV6-6 with TRBJ2-1; D gene uncertain. CDR1 and CDR2 (germline): MNHNY, SVGAGI (reference sequence). The CDR3 consists of 12 residues. Deletions cut 2 bases from V and 7 bases from J, with 6 bases between. DNA of the CDR3: TGTGCCAGCAGTTACAAGCCTAATGAGCAGTTCTTC. Amino acid sequence: CASSYKPNEQFF.

This rearrangement joins TRBV2 to TRBJ2-2; 7 nucleotides align to TRBD1. Germline-derived CDR1 and CDR2 are SNHLY and FYNNEI. CDR3 size: 14 residues. Losses at the gene ends were 4 bases for V and 7 bases for J; bases not matched to a gene: 6. Here the CDR3 DNA reads TGTGCCAGCAGTGTCTCAGGGGGATTCGGGGAGCTGTTTTTT. It is translated as CASSVSGGFGELFF. The variable domain in full, completed from reference TRBV2 and TRBJ2-2, reads EPEVTQTPSHQVTQMGQEVILRCVPISNHLYFYWYRQILGQKVEFLVSFYNNEISEKSEIFDDQFSVERPDGSNFTLKIRSTKLEDSAMYFCASSVSGGFGELFFGEGSRLTVL.

The rearrangement links TRBV11-3 to TRBJ2-5; 8 bases line up with TRBD1. In germline, CDR1 is SGHNT, CDR2 YENEEA. Trimming took 5 bases from V and 8 from J; bases not matched to a gene: 7. The length of the CDR3 is 13 residues. CDR3 loop: CASSPDDRGTQYF. In DNA, the CDR3 is TGTGCCAGCAGCCCCGATGACAGGGGCACCCAGTACTTC.

This clone was picked up one time. This rearrangement joins TRBV5-1 to TRBJ1-1, with D maybe TRBD1 (6 bases). Germline CDR1 is SGHRS and CDR2 is YFSETQ. Trimming shortened V by 4 bases and J by 6 bases, and 13 bases separated the two germline ends. The CDR3 contains 13 residues. The CDR3 loop reads CASSTTGPSEAFF. CDR3 DNA sequence: TGCGCCAGCAGCACCACAGGGCCCTCTGAAGCTTTCTTT.

V is TRBV18 and J is TRBJ1-5; TRBD1 agrees at 9 bases. The CDR3 is made up of 14 amino acids. The junction had 4 bases not matched to a gene; V was cut back by 3 bases and J by 7 bases. Germline CDR1 KGHSH, CDR2 LQKENI. The chain's CDR3 is CASSPGQGIQPQHF. In DNA form, the CDR3 reads TGTGCCAGCTCACCGGGACAGGGTATCCAGCCCCAGCATTTT. The full variable domain, rest sourced from reference TRBV18 and TRBJ1-5, is NAGVMQNPRHLVRRRGQEARLRCSPMKGHSHVYWYRQLPEEGLKFMVYLQKENIIDESGMPKERFSAEFPKEGPSILRIQQVVRGDSAAYFCASSPGQGIQPQHFGDGTRLSIL.

The chain couples TRBV9 to TRBJ1-1; D gene ambiguous. The germline V gene encodes CDR1 SGDLS and CDR2 YYNGEE. V lost 0 bases to trimming and J lost 0 bases, with 6 bases between them. This CDR3 has 14 amino acids. The CDR3, as DNA: TGTGCCAGCAGCGTAGTGGACTTGAACACTGAAGCTTTCTTT. Amino acid sequence: CASSVVDLNTEAFF.

The gene calls are TRBV7-3 and TRBJ2-1; the match to TRBD2 covers 7 bases. V gave up 5 bases and J gave up 3 bases; unmatched junction bases: 1. This CDR3 contains 13 residues. Germline CDR1 and CDR2: SGHTA and FQGTGA. The CDR3 nucleotides read TGTGCCAGCAGCACTAGCGTCTACAATGAGCAGTTCTTC. Its protein is CASSTSVYNEQFF.

This chain uses TRBV19 with TRBJ2-5; D not certain. Germline V gene data show CDR1 as LNHDA and CDR2 as SQIVND (reference sequence). V gave up 1 base and J gave up 0 bases, with 6 bases separating them. The CDR3 consists of 14 residues. CDR3 protein: CASSIGGNQETQYF. The CDR3 DNA is TGTGCCAGTAGTATAGGAGGCAACCAAGAGACCCAGTACTTC. The complete variable domain, with remaining parts taken from reference TRBV19 and TRBJ2-5, reads DGGITQSPKYLFRKEGQNVTLSCEQNLNHDAMYWYRQDPGQGLRLIYYSQIVNDFQKGDIAEGYSVSREKKESFPLTVTSAQKNPTAFYLCASSIGGNQETQYFGPGTRLLVL.

The rearrangement links TRBV5-6 to TRBJ2-5; no firm D call. CDR3 length equals 16 residues. Trimming removed 0 bases from V and 2 bases from J, with 14 bases in between. Germline V gene sequence: CDR1 SGHDT, CDR2 YYEEEE. CDR3 DNA sequence: TGTGCCAGCAGCTTGGACTCCGGCAGGTTACAAGAGACCCAGTACTTC. It encodes CASSLDSGRLQETQYF.

The V and J genes are TRBV7-6 and TRBJ2-3; tentatively, D is TRBD2 (6 bases). The CDR3 has 16 amino acids. V shed 5 bases and J shed 2 bases, with 17 bases lying between them. Germline-derived CDR1 and CDR2 are SGHVS and FNYEAQ. CDR3 protein: CASSLLPGGSTDTQYF. The CDR3 bases are TGTGCCAGCAGCCTGTTACCCGGGGGTTCCACAGATACGCAGTATTTT.

The chain couples TRBV27 to TRBJ2-7; 10 nucleotides line up with TRBD2. There are 18 residues in the CDR3. V trimming: 0 bases; J trimming: 2 bases; junction bases outside the gene matches: 10. Germline CDR1 is MNHEY and CDR2 is SMNVEV (reference sequence). DNA for the CDR3: TGTGCCAGCAGTTTATCGGGCGGAGCGGGAGGGATGCCCTACGAGCAGTACTTC. Residues: CASSLSGGAGGMPYEQYF.

The chain combines TRBV2 with TRBJ1-5; D is unresolved. Between the trimmed V and J ends, which lost 3 bases and 5 bases, there was a span of 11 bases. Per the germline V gene, CDR1 is SNHLY and CDR2 is FYNNEI. The CDR3 spans 14 residues. The CDR3 nucleotides are TGTGCCAGCAGTGAGGGAAGAAGAGATCAGCCCCAGCATTTT. Its translation is CASSEGRRDQPQHF.

The gene calls are TRBV15 and TRBJ1-1; TRBD1 agrees at 8 bases. Germline CDR1 reads LNHNV; CDR2 reads YYDKDF (reference sequence). This CDR3 spans 15 amino acids. Trimming at V came to 5 bases and at J to 4 bases, leaving 9 bases not matched to a gene. CDR3 DNA sequence: TGTGCCACCAGCCGACGGACAGGGAAAATCACTGAAGCTTTCTTT. Translating gives CATSRRTGKITEAFF.

The CDR3 loop is CAISVSSGRDNEQFF. The CDR3 DNA reads TGTGCCATCAGTGTTTCTAGCGGGAGGGACAATGAGCAGTTCTTC. This chain uses TRBV10-3 with TRBJ2-1; 12 bases are shared with TRBD2. The CDR3 consists of 15 residues. V lost 4 bases to trimming and J lost 5 bases; unmatched junction nucleotides: 3. CDR1 is ENHRY and CDR2 is SYGVKD in the germline V gene.

This chain links TRBV11-2 with TRBJ1-1, with D unresolved. Germline V gene lookup returns CDR1 SGHAT and CDR2 FQNNGV. The CDR3 sequence is 13 residues long. Trimming took 8 bases from V and 4 from J, leaving 14 bases between them. The CDR3 DNA reads TGTGCCAGCTCATCGCGGTTCGGCACTGAAGCTTTCTTT. Translating it yields CASSSRFGTEAFF. Using reference TRBV11-2 and TRBJ1-1 for the parts outside the CDR3, the full variable domain is EAGVAQSPRYKIIEKRQSVAFWCNPISGHATLYWYQQILGQGPKLLIQFQNNGVVDDSQLPKDRFSAERLKGVDSTLKIQPAKLEDSAVYLCASSSRFGTEAFFGQGTRLTVV.

This rearrangement joins TRBV30 to TRBJ2-2, with D possibly being TRBD1 (6 bases). Germline assignment: CDR1 GTSNPN and CDR2 SVGIG (reference sequence). This CDR3 contains 14 residues. V dropped 4 bases and J dropped 6 bases, with 15 bases sitting between them. CDR3 sequence reads: CAWTQDSFSGELFF. The CDR3 DNA is TGTGCCTGGACCCAGGACAGTTTTTCCGGGGAGCTGTTTTTT.

V and J are TRBV5-1 and TRBJ2-7, with D uncertain. The V gene lost 0 bases and the J gene lost 0 bases, with 7 bases spanning the gap. Germline CDR1 and CDR2: SGHRS and YFSETQ. There are 14 residues in the CDR3. The CDR3 DNA follows: TGCGCCAGCAGCTTGGAGGCGGTCTCCTACGAGCAGTACTTC. It encodes CASSLEAVSYEQYF.

The chain uses TRBV29-1 and TRBJ2-3; D is perhaps TRBD1 or TRBD2 (5 bases each). The V end lost 1 base, the J end lost 6 bases, and 20 bases lay between the germline ends. Per the germline V gene, CDR1 is SQVTM and CDR2 is ANQGSEA. CDR3 length: 16 amino acids. The CDR3 reads CSVEGGRDPLWDTQYF. The CDR3 DNA reads TGCAGCGTTGAAGGCGGTAGGGACCCGTTATGGGATACGCAGTATTTT.

The chain joins TRBV18 to TRBJ2-7; no definite D call. Germline V CDR1 and CDR2: KGHSH, LQKENI. V was cut by 3 bases and J by 3 bases, with 6 bases left in between. The CDR3 contains 12 residues. The CDR3 spells CASSPLGYEQYF. CDR3 nucleotide sequence: TGTGCCAGCTCACCTCTGGGCTACGAGCAGTACTTC. The variable domain in full, completed from reference TRBV18 and TRBJ2-7, reads NAGVMQNPRHLVRRRGQEARLRCSPMKGHSHVYWYRQLPEEGLKFMVYLQKENIIDESGMPKERFSAEFPKEGPSILRIQQVVRGDSAAYFCASSPLGYEQYFGPGTRLTVT.

The table lists this clone with a count of one. The CDR3 region is CASSSGLHTGELFF. CDR3 coding DNA: TGTGCCAGCAGCTCGGGACTACACACCGGGGAGCTGTTTTTT. The chain employs TRBV11-3 and TRBJ2-2; TRBD2 matches at 7 bases. Germline-derived CDR1 and CDR2 are SGHNT and YENEEA. The V gene end was trimmed by 4 bases and the J gene end by 3 bases; junction bases not matched to a gene: 2. The CDR3 consists of 14 residues.

The V and J genes are TRBV18 and TRBJ2-6; D unclear. This CDR3 spans 15 amino acids. Germline CDR1 is KGHSH and CDR2 is LQKENI. The V end lost 3 bases, the J end lost 0 bases, and 6 bases lay between the germline ends. The CDR3 bases are TGTGCCAGCTCACCGAGAAGCTCTGGGGCCAACGTCCTGACTTTC. It encodes CASSPRSSGANVLTF.

V and J are TRBV5-6 and TRBJ2-5; a possible D gene is TRBD2 (6 bases). Germline V lookup: CDR1 SGHDT, CDR2 YYEEEE. The CDR3 sequence is 14 residues long. The V gene lost 0 bases and the J gene lost 5 bases, with 11 bases spanning the gap. CDR3 coding DNA: TGTGCCAGCAGCTTGGAGGTCGGAGGGGAGACCCAGTACTTC. This translates into CASSLEVGGETQYF.

This chain uses TRBV5-1 with TRBJ2-1; D ambiguous. Germline loops: CDR1 SGHRS, CDR2 YFSETQ. Trimming shortened V by 0 bases and J by 4 bases, and 14 bases separated the two germline ends. The CDR3 totals 16 residues. Written as DNA, the CDR3 is TGCGCCAGCAGCTTGGCCGGTAGCTCCTATTACAATGAGCAGTTCTTC. This codes for CASSLAGSSYYNEQFF.

The chain carries TRBV27 and TRBJ2-5; 7 nucleotides line up with TRBD1. CDR3 length: 14 residues. Germline trimming cut 6 bases from V and 2 bases from J; bases unmatched to any gene: 6. The germline CDR1 and CDR2 sequences are MNHEY and SMNVEV (reference sequence). The CDR3 region has the DNA TGTGCCAGCAGGGCCAAGGGGGCTCAAGAGACCCAGTACTTC. Protein product: CASRAKGAQETQYF.

In nucleotides, the CDR3 is TGTGCCAGCAGCTCCGCCGGGACAAAGTTCTTC. The encoded protein is CASSSAGTKFF. The J gene is TRBJ2-1, the V gene TRBV7-9; D possibly corresponds to TRBD1 (6 bases). Between the trimmed V and J ends, which lost 4 bases and 14 bases, there was a span of 12 bases. The CDR3 consists of 11 residues. Germline V gene data show CDR1 as SEHNR and CDR2 as FQNEAQ (reference sequence).

This clone has more than one count but fewer than ten. The rearrangement joins TRBV9 to TRBJ2-3; D is undetermined. The V end was cut by 0 bases, the J end by 0 bases, with 5 bases between. Germline V gene sequence: CDR1 SGDLS, CDR2 YYNGEE. This CDR3 is 14 amino acids long. The CDR3 sequence is CASSVATSTDTQYF. The CDR3, as DNA: TGTGCCAGCAGCGTAGCAACTAGCACAGATACGCAGTATTTT.

This clone was detected once. V is TRBV6-6 and J is TRBJ1-1; tentatively, D is TRBD1 (6 bases). The CDR3 loop spans 15 amino acids. Germline V gene sequence: CDR1 MNHNY, CDR2 SVGAGI (reference sequence). The V end lost 4 bases, the J end lost 4 bases, and 16 bases lay between the germline ends. CDR3 nucleotide sequence: TGTGCCAGCAGTTCGACAGGACGGGGGAGCACTGAAGCTTTCTTT. Translating gives CASSSTGRGSTEAFF.